This T cell receptor (beta chain) was sequenced during a study of T-cell reconstitution after alpha-beta-depleted transplantation in children. V was trimmed by 2 bases and J by 1 base, leaving 12 bases between them. The germline V gene encodes CDR1 MNHEY and CDR2 SMNVEV (reference sequence). The CDR3 totals 17 residues. Unique molecular identifiers were built into the TCRbeta library. TCRdb redid the calling of the PCR reads with MiXCR, one entry per CDR3 protein. In the table there are about 870,000 distinct CDR3 sequences, 15% to 20% of which are singletons. The rearrangement links TRBV27 to TRBJ1-6, with a weak D call TRBD1 (5 bases). The sequenced sample was PBMCs, mostly from graft donor cells, obtained 360 days after TCRalphabeta/CD19-depleted stem cell transplant. This receptor was obtained from a male patient younger than 18 who had a stem cell transplant for acute lymphoblastic leukemia, so the T cells may come from the graft donor. As DNA, the CDR3 is TGTGCCAGCAGTTTACGGGGCCGGGGGTCCTATAATTCACCCCTCCACTTT. This codes for CASSLRGRGSYNSPLHF.